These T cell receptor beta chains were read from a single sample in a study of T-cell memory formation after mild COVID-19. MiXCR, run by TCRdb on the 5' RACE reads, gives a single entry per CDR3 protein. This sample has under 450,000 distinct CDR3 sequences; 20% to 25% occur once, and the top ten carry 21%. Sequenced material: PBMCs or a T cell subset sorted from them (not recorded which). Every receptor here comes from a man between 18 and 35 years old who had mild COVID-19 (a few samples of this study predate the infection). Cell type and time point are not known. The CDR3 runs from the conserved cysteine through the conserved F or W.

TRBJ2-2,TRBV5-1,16,CASSLTGGAGTGELFF
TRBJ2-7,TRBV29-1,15,CSVEDPGRTSYEQYF
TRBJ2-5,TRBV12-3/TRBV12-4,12,CASSARAETQYF
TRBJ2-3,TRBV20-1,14,CSAGRTQSTDTQYF
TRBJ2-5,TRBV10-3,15,CAISDSRDSGETQYF
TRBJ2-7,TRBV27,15,CASSPHSGAIYEQYF
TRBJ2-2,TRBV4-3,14,CASSQDEGTGELFF
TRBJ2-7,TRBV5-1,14,CASSLETGLGEQYF
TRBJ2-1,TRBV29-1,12,CSAGTAGGEQFF
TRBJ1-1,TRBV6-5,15,CASSSTGVGNTEAFF
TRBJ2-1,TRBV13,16,CASSLYMQSSYNEQFF
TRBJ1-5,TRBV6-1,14,CASSDMFLNQPQHF
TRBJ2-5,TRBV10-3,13,CAIRTGAGETQYF
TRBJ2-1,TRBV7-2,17,CASSRTGSSGSYNEQFF
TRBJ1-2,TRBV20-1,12,CSELGQGLGYTF
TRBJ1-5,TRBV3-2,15,CASSQDMGGLQPQHF
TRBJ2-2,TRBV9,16,CASSVGASGDYGELFF
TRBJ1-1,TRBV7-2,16,CASSLMMTGGLTEAFF
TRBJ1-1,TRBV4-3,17,CASSRDRAPVENTEAFF
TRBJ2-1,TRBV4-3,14,CASSSGVRGDEQFF
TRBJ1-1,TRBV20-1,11,CSVGANTEAFF
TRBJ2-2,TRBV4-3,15,CASSRGIQDTGELFF
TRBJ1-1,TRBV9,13,CASSVAANTEAFF
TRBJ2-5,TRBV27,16,CASRRQGGLLGETQYF
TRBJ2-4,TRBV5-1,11,CASSNRTVQYF
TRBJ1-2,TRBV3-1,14,CASRGQGRGDGYTF
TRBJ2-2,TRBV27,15,CASSLRGANTGELFF
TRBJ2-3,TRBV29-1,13,CSVEVTSTDTQYF
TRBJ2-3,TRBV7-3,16,CASSPDWTASTDTQYF
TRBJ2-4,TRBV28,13,CASSFLGLDLWYF
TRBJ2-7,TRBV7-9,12,CASTSGSREQYF
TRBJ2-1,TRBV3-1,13,CASSQGWGNEQFF
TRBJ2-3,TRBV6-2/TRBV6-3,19,CASRQTGPQRAGGTDTQYF
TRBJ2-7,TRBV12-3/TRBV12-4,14,CASSYGGSNYEQYF
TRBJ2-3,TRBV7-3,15,CASSFTGGAADTQYF
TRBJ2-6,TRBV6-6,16,CASSFRGQSGANVLTF
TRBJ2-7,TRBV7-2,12,CASSSGVMEQYF
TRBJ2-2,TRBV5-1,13,CASSTQGPGELFF
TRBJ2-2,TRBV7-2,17,CASSLVAGGPNTGELFF
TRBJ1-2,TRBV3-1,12,CASSQRDRGYTF
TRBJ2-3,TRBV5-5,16,CASSFPGTRRTDTQYF
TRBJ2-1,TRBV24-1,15,CATSDSDSGVNEQFF
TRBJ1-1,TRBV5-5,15,CASSPYSAEYTEAFF
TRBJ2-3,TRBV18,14,CASSLPVRTDTQYF
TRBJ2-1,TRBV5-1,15,CASGAGTSFYNEQFF
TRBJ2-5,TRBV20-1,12,CSAPTSVETQYF
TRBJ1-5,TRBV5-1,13,CASSLDVGQPQHF
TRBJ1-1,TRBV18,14,CASSKDRGKAEAFF